Listed below are T cell receptor beta chains from one sample, sequenced in a study of shared clonotypes between healthy human individuals. TCRdb's copy holds only in-frame clones and misses some; the assay was immunoSEQ multiplex PCR. The data hold millions of clones, with 90% to 95% observed a single time. The sequenced sample was naive CD4+ T cells sorted from blood. These receptors originate from a man aged 18 to 30 in good health. The CDR3 runs from the conserved cysteine through the conserved F or W. D genes are given only for firm matches. Expanded clones are given a class, and other clones once, few, many or no size at all.

v_gene	abundance	d_gene	j_gene	CDR3nt	CDR3aa
TRBV5-8	.	.	TRBJ2-3	TGTGCCAGCAGCTTGGAGGGCCAGGGTGCAGATACGCAGTATTTT	CASSLEGQGADTQYF
TRBV7-2	.	.	TRBJ2-2	TGTGCCAGCAGCTTAAATGGGCCGGGGGTCCCCGGGGAGCTGTTTTTT	CASSLNGPGVPGELFF
TRBV5-4	.	.	TRBJ1-4	TGTGCCAGCAGCCTCGATGGGCTATCGGTGTTTTTT	CASSLDGLSVFF
TRBV19	.	.	TRBJ2-7	TGTGCCAGTAGTATGCTGGCGTCCGAGCAGTACTTC	CASSMLASEQYF
TRBV6-6	.	.	TRBJ1-2	TGTGCCAGCAGTTCGCCCGGGGAAGCTAACTATGGCTACACCTTC	CASSSPGEANYGYTF
TRBV18	.	.	TRBJ1-4	TGTGCCAGCTCACCACGGGCGACTAATGAAAAACTGTTTTTT	CASSPRATNEKLFF
TRBV7-6	once	TRBD2	TRBJ2-5	TGTGCCAGCAGCTTTATGACTAGCGGGGACCAAGAGACCCAGTACTTC	CASSFMTSGDQETQYF
TRBV10-3	.	TRBD2	TRBJ2-7	TGTGCCATCAGTGAGGTGCGGGAGGGACTCAAGCAGTACTTC	CAISEVREGLKQYF
TRBV2	.	.	TRBJ1-1	TGTGCCAGCAGTGAATACCGGAGCACTGAAGCTTTCTTT	CASSEYRSTEAFF
TRBV9	.	.	TRBJ2-2	TGTGCCAGCACCGCCACAGGTGGTTACACCGGGGAGCTGTTTTTT	CASTATGGYTGELFF
TRBV30	.	TRBD1	TRBJ2-5	TGTGCCTGGAGGAGACAGGGGGCGCTAGAGACCCAGTACTTC	CAWRRQGALETQYF
TRBV6-1	.	.	TRBJ2-3	TGTGCCAGCAGTGAAGGGCAGATTCTAACAGATACGCAGTATTTT	CASSEGQILTDTQYF
TRBV18	.	.	TRBJ1-5	TGTGCCAGCTCACCGGCGGACCCGAATCAGCCCCAGCATTTT	CASSPADPNQPQHF
TRBV2	.	.	TRBJ2-5	TGTGCCAGCAGTGTGGGGGCGGGAAAGACCCAGTACTTC	CASSVGAGKTQYF
TRBV6-1	.	.	TRBJ1-1	TGTGCCAGCAGTGAGGCCTTGGGGAGCACTGAAGCTTTCTTT	CASSEALGSTEAFF
TRBV18	.	TRBD1	TRBJ1-3	TGTGCCAGCTCAACGACAGGGGTAGGAAACACCATATATTTT	CASSTTGVGNTIYF
TRBV11-2	.	TRBD2	TRBJ2-5	TGTGCCAGCAGCTGGGGACTAGCGGGAGGCTTCCAAGAGACCCAGTACTTC	CASSWGLAGGFQETQYF
TRBV28	.	.	TRBJ2-7	TGTGCCAGCAGTCTCAAGTCAGGGCTAGGGTCCTACGAGCAGTACTTC	CASSLKSGLGSYEQYF
TRBV19	.	.	TRBJ2-7	TGTGCCAGTAGTATAGGGTCGGCCGTCTACGAGCAGTACTTC	CASSIGSAVYEQYF
TRBV6-5	once	.	TRBJ1-5	TGTGCCAGCAGTCCGACCCCAAATCAGCCCCAGCATTTT	CASSPTPNQPQHF
TRBV6-1	.	.	TRBJ2-7	TGTGCCAGCATCGCCAGGCGGGCTGACGGCTACGAGCAGTACTTC	CASIARRADGYEQYF
TRBV7-9	.	.	TRBJ1-5	TGTGCCAGCAGCTTGGGGGCAGGAAGAAGTCAGCCCCAGCATTTT	CASSLGAGRSQPQHF
TRBV14	.	TRBD1	TRBJ1-1	TGTGCCAGCAGCCAAGGGACAGGGGGGTCTGCCGCTTTCTTT	CASSQGTGGSAAFF
TRBV9	once	.	TRBJ1-3	TGTGCCAGCAGCCCCCCGGGCTCCAGAAACACCATATATTTT	CASSPPGSRNTIYF
TRBV6-5	.	TRBD2	TRBJ2-1	TGTGCCAGCAGTTACTCGACTAGCGGGACAATGAGGCAGTTCTTC	CASSYSTSGTMRQFF
TRBV7-8	.	.	TRBJ2-5	TGTGCCAGCAGCTCTCGCGCAGTAGGGAAGGAGACCCAGTACTTC	CASSSRAVGKETQYF
TRBV6-6	.	TRBD2	TRBJ2-1	TGTGCCAGCAACCCGGGCCGGGAGGTGGAGCAGTTCTTC	CASNPGREVEQFF
TRBV27	.	.	TRBJ2-6	TGTGCCAGCAGTTCGACGGGGCTCTGGGCCAACGTCCTGACTTTC	CASSSTGLWANVLTF
TRBV9	.	.	TRBJ2-6	TGTGCCAGCAGCCGGGACACATCGCCTGGGGCCAACGTCCTGACTTTC	CASSRDTSPGANVLTF